One sample yielded the 10 T cell receptor beta chains listed below, sequenced in a study of blood T cell repertoires in COVID-19. Sequenced by immunoSEQ multiplex PCR; TCRdb stores in-frame clones only, minus some. The sample includes over 200,000 clones, around nine tenths of them seen just once. The specimen was PBMCs or T cells enriched from blood (not recorded which). The receptors shown here come from a woman aged 30 to 39 who had been exposed to COVID-19.

The V call is TRBV23-1, the J call TRBJ2-2, with 16 bases lining up with TRBD2. TRBV23-1 has ORF status, its function being uncertain. V shed 7 bases and J 7 bases; nucleotides not matched to a gene: 15. This CDR3 region has 19 residues. CDR3 DNA sequence: TGCGCCAGCACCATCAAGGGACTAGCGGGAGGGCAGGTGGGCGGGGAGCTGTTTTTT. It encodes CASTIKGLAGGQVGGELFF.

CDR3 coding DNA: TGTGCCACGGACCCCGGAGGGGTGAACACTGAAGCTTTCTTT. Translated, it gives CATDPGGVNTEAFF. J is TRBJ1-1 and V is TRBV15; maybe TRBD1 (5 bases). Germline CDR1 LNHNV, CDR2 YYDKDF (reference sequence). V was pared by 9 bases and J by 0 bases, with 14 bases between. The CDR3 covers 14 residues.

This clone was recorded once. The V call is TRBV11-2, the J call TRBJ2-1, with 8 bases identical to TRBD2. This CDR3 contains 16 residues. With V trimmed by 1 base and J by 9 bases, 11 bases remained unmatched. From germline, CDR1 is SGHAT and CDR2 FQNNGV. In DNA, the CDR3 is TGTGCCAGCAGCTTAGTCGCCGGGACTAGTCGGGGTGAGCAGTTCTTC. Translated: CASSLVAGTSRGEQFF.

The chain employs TRBV7-3 and TRBJ2-5, with 8 bases that match TRBD1. Looked up from germline, CDR1 is SGHTA and CDR2 is FQGTGA. This CDR3 region has 14 residues. After removal of 5 bases from V and 5 bases from J, the junction contained 7 bases not matched to a gene. The CDR3 nucleotides read TGTGCCAGCAGCAAGGACAGGGTGGACGAGACCCAGTACTTC. The encoded protein is CASSKDRVDETQYF.

As regards this clone: This sample includes further DNA sequences coding for the same CDR3. The CDR3 region has the DNA TGTGCCAGCAGCGGGACAGGGAACTATGGCTACACCTTC. It codes for CASSGTGNYGYTF. J is TRBJ1-2 and V is TRBV2; 9 bases agree with TRBD1. CDR3 length: 13 residues. Germline-derived CDR1 and CDR2 are SNHLY and FYNNEI. With 6 bases clipped from V and 2 bases from J, the junction kept 1 base outside the gene matches.

As to this clone: Other DNA sequences of this sample code for an identical CDR3. The V and J genes are TRBV7-9 and TRBJ1-1, with no clear D. There are 14 residues in the CDR3. The germline V gene has CDR1 SEHNR and CDR2 FQNEAQ (reference sequence). V was trimmed by 1 base and J by 1 base, leaving 7 bases between them. CDR3 residues: CASSLETGNTEAFF. The CDR3 coding sequence is TGTGCCAGCAGCTTAGAAACCGGGAACACTGAAGCTTTCTTT.

The V call is TRBV7-6, the J call TRBJ2-2; TRBD2 matches 11 bases. Germline trimming cut 0 bases from V and 5 bases from J; bases unmatched to any gene: 5. This CDR3 is built from 17 residues. Germline values: CDR1 SGHVS, CDR2 FNYEAQ. CDR3 in amino acids: CASSLASGRAYTGELFF. The CDR3, as DNA: TGTGCCAGCAGCTTAGCTAGCGGGAGGGCCTATACCGGGGAGCTGTTTTTT.

The V gene is TRBV12-5, the J gene TRBJ2-3; D unclear. The CDR3 has 17 residues. The germline gives CDR1 LGHNT, CDR2 FRNRAP. The V and J ends lost 2 bases and 0 bases respectively, with 15 bases between them. CDR3: CASGLPRLPGSTDTQYF. The CDR3 DNA follows: TGTGCTAGTGGTTTGCCCCGACTTCCCGGTAGCACAGATACGCAGTATTTT.

The gene calls are TRBV27 and TRBJ1-5, with a tentative D call TRBD1 (6 bases). The germline V and J ends were trimmed by 2 bases and 2 bases, with 10 bases remaining between them. The CDR3 has 15 amino acids. CDR1 and CDR2 from the germline V gene are MNHEY and SMNVEV (reference sequence). This CDR3 is CASSLEGVGNQPQHF. The DNA for the CDR3 is TGTGCCAGCAGTTTAGAGGGGGTTGGCAATCAGCCCCAGCATTTT.

This clone was seen only a few times. The rearrangement uses TRBV11-2 and TRBJ1-1; D unclear. The CDR3 extends over 16 amino acids. CDR1 is SGHAT, CDR2 FQNNGV, per germline. V shed 1 base and J shed 5 bases, with 17 bases lying between them. In DNA form, the CDR3 reads TGTGCCAGCAGCTTAGTCATAAGGGAGCGGCAAACTGAAGCTTTCTTT. Protein: CASSLVIRERQTEAFF.